Following are 24 T cell receptor beta chains from one sample sequenced in a study of regulatory T cells in long-lasting Graves disease. Library construction for TCR beta used iRepertoire HTBI primers and Arm-PCR of CDR3 regions. TCRdb itself ran the multiplex PCR reads through MiXCR, one entry per CDR3 protein. The repertoire holds roughly 360,000 distinct CDR3 sequences, with 10% to 15% as singletons. The time point denotes: newly diagnosed GD, antithyroid drugs for less than 3 months. RNA extracted from PBMCs served as the sequencing template. The same data also contributed to another study, on T cells in Graves' hyperthyroidism and ophthalmopathy.

The specimen comprised peripheral blood mononuclear cells (PBMCs), sampled at new diagnosis, from a patient treated with antithyroid drugs. The receptors stem from a woman under 30 with Graves disease.

This clonotype came up many times. V is TRBV7-2 and J is TRBJ2-5; TRBD1 is a possible D gene (6 bases). The germline gives CDR1 SGHTA, CDR2 FQGNSA. The V end was cut by 2 bases, the J end by 2 bases, with 12 bases between. The CDR3 is 15 residues long. CDR3 coding DNA: TGTGCCAGCAGCTTAAAGCAGGGGAATCAAGAGACCCAGTACTTC. It encodes CASSLKQGNQETQYF.

On this clonotype: It differs at one base from a far larger clone, so likely a read error. The rearrangement links TRBV7-8 to TRBJ1-1; D may be TRBD1 (6 bases). This CDR3 is 14 amino acids long. Germline V gives CDR1 SGHVS, CDR2 FQNEAQ. DNA for the CDR3: TGTACCAGCAGCTCTGACAGGTTGAACACTGAAGCTTTCTTT. It codes for CTSSSDRLNTEAFF.

This sequence joins TRBV12-3 or TRBV12-4 and TRBJ2-4; possible D gene TRBD1, 5 bases. CDR3 length: 14 residues. V lost 3 bases, J lost 7 bases, and 13 bases lay in between. CDR3 protein: CASSLWGRANIQYF. The CDR3 DNA reads as TGTGCCAGCAGTTTGTGGGGCAGGGCTAACATTCAGTACTTC.

The chain joins TRBV7-3 to TRBJ2-2; 7 positions match TRBD2. Germline-derived CDR1 and CDR2 are SGHTA and FQGTGA. V was pared by 5 bases and J by 5 bases, with 5 bases of the junction left unmatched. This CDR3 spans 14 amino acids. The CDR3 sequence is CASSVAGGTGELFF. In nucleotides, the CDR3 is TGTGCCAGCAGCGTAGCGGGCGGGACCGGGGAGCTGTTTTTT.

This clonotype was counted at least ten times. The chain has TRBV28 and TRBJ2-1; 9 positions match TRBD1. The CDR3 runs 19 residues. J lost 0 bases, V lost 5 bases, and 14 bases had no gene match. The V gene's germline CDR1 is MDHEN and CDR2 SYDVKM. CDR3 in DNA: TGTGCCAGCAGTGGAAGGGGACAGGGAGGGACGAGCTCCTACAATGAGCAGTTCTTC. Protein sequence: CASSGRGQGGTSSYNEQFF.

This clonotype was recorded many times. The rearrangement links TRBV2 to TRBJ2-5; tentatively, D is TRBD2 (6 bases). This CDR3 is built from 12 residues. Germline V gene data show CDR1 as SNHLY and CDR2 as FYNNEI. Between the trimmed V and J ends, which lost 6 bases and 5 bases, there was a span of 10 bases. The CDR3 sequence: CASRKGGETQYF. In DNA, the CDR3 is TGTGCCAGCAGGAAAGGAGGGGAGACCCAGTACTTC.

This clonotype was seen ten or more times. The chain combines TRBV7-2 with TRBJ2-5, with 10 bases that match TRBD2. The germline gives CDR1 SGHTA, CDR2 FQGNSA. V lost 2 bases, J lost 2 bases, and 5 bases stayed unmatched. The CDR3 is 16 residues long. CDR3 amino acids: CASSLSGTSVQETQYF. Written as DNA, the CDR3 is TGTGCCAGCAGCTTATCCGGGACTAGCGTACAAGAGACCCAGTACTTC. The whole variable domain, filled in from reference TRBV7-2 and TRBJ2-5, reads GAGVSQSPSNKVTEKGKDVELRCDPISGHTALYWYRQSLGQGLEFLIYFQGNSAPDKSGLPSDRFSAERTGGSVSTLTIQRTQQEDSAVYLCASSLSGTSVQETQYFGPGTRLLVL.

There are a few counts of this clonotype. The chain uses TRBV4-1 and TRBJ2-1; D is uncertain. V lost 0 bases to trimming and J lost 0 bases, with 9 bases between them. The CDR3 length is 16 residues. CDR1 is MGHRA, CDR2 YSYEKL, per germline. This CDR3 is CASSQDRGSSYNEQFF. CDR3 bases: TGCGCCAGCAGCCAAGATAGAGGCAGCTCCTACAATGAGCAGTTCTTC.

This clonotype came up many times. The chain is built from TRBV11-2 and TRBJ1-2; maybe TRBD1 (6 bases). CDR1 and CDR2 from the germline V gene are SGHAT and FQNNGV. CDR3 length: 16 residues. Deletions cut 5 bases from V and 4 bases from J, with 20 bases between. The CDR3: CASSPAPDGGSYGYTF. The CDR3 nucleotides read TGTGCCAGCAGCCCAGCCCCCGATGGGGGCAGCTATGGCTACACCTTC.

This clonotype showed up many times. The J gene is TRBJ2-3, the V gene TRBV6-1; D remains ambiguous. This CDR3 contains 13 residues. V gave up 7 bases and J gave up 8 bases, with 16 bases separating them. CDR1 MNHNS and CDR2 SASEGT come from the germline V gene. CDR3 protein: CASTSEGTGTQYF. As DNA, the CDR3 is TGTGCCAGCACCAGCGAAGGCACGGGTACGCAGTATTTT.

This clonotype was observed at least ten times. V gene TRBV28 combines with J gene TRBJ1-1, with 8 bases lining up with TRBD1. CDR1 MDHEN and CDR2 SYDVKM come from the germline V gene. Trimming took 2 bases from V and 0 from J; bases not matched to a gene: 11. There are 18 residues in the CDR3. Here the CDR3 DNA reads TGTGCCAGCAGTTTAAAAACAGGGGGGTTCGGCTTGAACACTGAAGCTTTCTTT. Translated, it gives CASSLKTGGFGLNTEAFF.

In this sample, this clonotype turned up many times. At one end, the junction sequence differs from germline, possibly due to a read error. The gene calls are TRBV7-6 and TRBJ2-3; a possible D gene is TRBD2 (6 bases). Germline CDR1 reads SGHVS; CDR2 reads FNYEAQ. The CDR3 sequence is 12 residues long. CDR3 in DNA: TGTGCCAGCAGTTTAGGTGGGGGGACGCAGTATTTT. This sequence encodes CASSLGGGTQYF.

This chain links TRBV30 with TRBJ1-1; 9 nucleotides line up with TRBD1. J gave up 3 bases and V 0 bases, and 11 bases lay outside the gene matches. Germline V gene sequence: CDR1 GTSNPN, CDR2 SVGIG (reference sequence). The CDR3 is 17 amino acids. CDR3 DNA: TGTGCCTGGAGTGTACCGGGGACAGGGCCGATTGACACTGAAGCTTTCTTT. Amino acid sequence: CAWSVPGTGPIDTEAFF.

The sample holds many counts of this clonotype. The chain recombines TRBV12-3 or TRBV12-4 with TRBJ2-2; D is possibly TRBD1 or TRBD2 (5 bases each). CDR3 length: 15 residues. V was shortened by 7 bases and J by 7 bases, with 19 bases between the two germline ends. The CDR3 coding sequence is TGTGCCAGCACCACGGGACGTGGGTACGGCGGGGAGCTGTTTTTT. Protein: CASTTGRGYGGELFF.

The chain couples TRBV10-3 to TRBJ2-3, with 13 bases identical to TRBD2. Trimming at V came to 3 bases and at J to 5 bases, leaving 2 bases not matched to a gene. Germline values: CDR1 ENHRY, CDR2 SYGVKD. CDR3 length: 15 amino acids. CDR3 in amino acids: CAISDGTSGKDTQYF. CDR3 sequence (DNA): TGTGCCATCAGTGACGGGACTAGCGGGAAAGATACGCAGTATTTT.

This clonotype came up a few times. This sequence joins TRBV5-5 and TRBJ1-5, with a possible D match to TRBD1 (5 bases). V was cut by 3 bases and J by 0 bases, with 10 bases left in between. Germline assignment: CDR1 SGHKS and CDR2 YYEKEE (reference sequence). The CDR3 length is 15 residues. The CDR3 loop is CASSWGEFSNQPQHF. The CDR3 DNA is TGTGCCAGCAGCTGGGGGGAGTTTAGCAATCAGCCCCAGCATTTT. The variable domain in full, with the rest retrieved from reference TRBV5-5 and TRBJ1-5, is DAGVTQSPTHLIKTRGQQVTLRCSPISGHKSVSWYQQVLGQGPQFIFQYYEKEERGRGNFPDRFSARQFPNYSSELNVNALLLGDSALYLCASSWGEFSNQPQHFGDGTRLSIL.

This clonotype has just a few counts. This may come from a read error, since a much larger clone is one base off. The CDR3 DNA is TGTGCCAGCTCATTGCAACCGGGACCCGGGACAGTTGGCAATGAGCAGTTCTTC. Residues: CASSLQPGPGTVGNEQFF. This sequence joins TRBV18 and TRBJ2-1; 7 bases are a match to TRBD1. This CDR3 contains 18 residues. Germline CDR1 KGHSH, CDR2 LQKENI. Trimming at V came to 5 bases and at J to 6 bases, leaving 19 bases not matched to a gene.

This clonotype was seen a few times. The V gene is TRBV20-1, the J gene TRBJ2-5; 7 nucleotides align to TRBD2. The CDR3 loop spans 16 amino acids. CDR1 and CDR2 from the germline V gene are DFQATT and SNEGSKA (reference sequence). With V trimmed by 5 bases and J by 5 bases, 17 bases remained unmatched. CDR3 sequence (DNA): TGCAGTGCTCCCCCCGTTTTAAGAGCGGGGACGGAGACCCAGTACTTC. Amino acid sequence: CSAPPVLRAGTETQYF.

This clonotype was detected ten times or more. V usage is TRBV29-1 and J usage is TRBJ2-5; 8 bases fit TRBD1. The J segment lost 0 bases and the V segment lost 6 bases, leaving 3 bases of the junction unmatched. This CDR3 is built from 13 residues. Germline V gives CDR1 SQVTM, CDR2 ANQGSEA. CDR3 bases: TGCAGCGTGGACAGGGAGAACCAAGAGACCCAGTACTTC. Residues: CSVDRENQETQYF.

This clonotype was counted at least ten times. The rearrangement links TRBV11-2 to TRBJ2-1, with 7 nucleotides matching TRBD1. Germline V lookup: CDR1 SGHAT, CDR2 FQNNGV. The V segment lost 2 bases and the J segment 12 bases; nucleotides outside the gene matches: 19. The CDR3 spans 17 residues. In DNA form, the CDR3 reads TGTGCCAGCAGCTTACGAGTACTACTAGGACAGGTTCCCCGGCAGTTCTTC. Amino acids: CASSLRVLLGQVPRQFF.

This rearrangement joins TRBV18 to TRBJ2-3, with 9 bases aligning to TRBD1. The CDR3 covers 15 residues. Looked up from germline, CDR1 is KGHSH and CDR2 is LQKENI. V lost 1 base to trimming and J lost 3 bases; unmatched junction nucleotides: 2. The CDR3 here is CASSPRDRETDTQYF. The CDR3 DNA reads TGTGCCAGCTCACCACGGGACAGGGAAACAGATACGCAGTATTTT.

This clonotype was counted many times. The chain combines TRBV5-8 with TRBJ2-1; the D gene is possibly TRBD2 (6 bases). V lost 2 bases, J lost 4 bases, and 16 bases lay in between. CDR1 SGHTS and CDR2 YDEGEE come from the germline V gene. The CDR3 spans 16 residues. The CDR3 nucleotides read TGTGCCAGCAGCTTACACGGGAGCGGAGCTTACAATGAGCAGTTCTTC. Its translation is CASSLHGSGAYNEQFF. Using reference TRBV5-8 and TRBJ2-1 for the parts outside the CDR3, the full variable domain is EAGVTQSPTHLIKTRGQQATLRCSPISGHTSVYWYQQALGLGLQFLLWYDEGEERNRGNFPPRFSGRQFPNYSSELNVNALELEDSALYLCASSLHGSGAYNEQFFGPGTRLTVL.

This clonotype was observed a few times. The chain has TRBV7-6 and TRBJ2-7, with 8 bases that match TRBD2. Matching the DNA end better, TRBJ2-5 makes the J call doubtful. The CDR3 totals 17 residues. Germline V gene lookup returns CDR1 SGHVS and CDR2 FNYEAQ. CDR3 sequence (DNA): TGTGCCAGCAGCTTAGTCGCGGCGGGGGGTGTTTGGGAGACCCAGTACTTC. Protein: CASSLVAAGGVWETQYF.

This clonotype was seen many times. The chain has TRBV12-3 or TRBV12-4 and TRBJ1-1, with D tentatively TRBD1 (6 bases). The CDR3 extends over 17 amino acids. Trimming stripped 3 bases from V and 0 bases from J, with 17 bases between. CDR3 region: CASSFGGHRDLNTEAFF. In nucleotides, the CDR3 is TGTGCCAGCAGTTTCGGGGGTCACAGGGACCTGAACACTGAAGCTTTCTTT.